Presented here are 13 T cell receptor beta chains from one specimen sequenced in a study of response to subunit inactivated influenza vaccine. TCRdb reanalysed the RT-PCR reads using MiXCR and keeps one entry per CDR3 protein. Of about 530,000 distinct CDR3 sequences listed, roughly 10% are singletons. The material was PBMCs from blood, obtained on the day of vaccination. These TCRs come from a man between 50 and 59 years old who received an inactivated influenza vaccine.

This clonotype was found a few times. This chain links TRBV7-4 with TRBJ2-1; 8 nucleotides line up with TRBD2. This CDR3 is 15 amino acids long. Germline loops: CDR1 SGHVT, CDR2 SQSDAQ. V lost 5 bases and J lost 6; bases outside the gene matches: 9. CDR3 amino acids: CASSPVAGGGNEQFF. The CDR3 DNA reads TGTGCCAGCAGCCCAGTAGCCGGGGGGGGCAATGAGCAGTTCTTC.

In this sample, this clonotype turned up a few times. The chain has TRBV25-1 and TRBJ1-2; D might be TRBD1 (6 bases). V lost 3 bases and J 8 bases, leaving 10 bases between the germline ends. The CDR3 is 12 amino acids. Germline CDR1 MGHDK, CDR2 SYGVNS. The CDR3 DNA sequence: TGTGCCAGCAGTGAGCAGACAGGCGGCTACACCTTC. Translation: CASSEQTGGYTF.

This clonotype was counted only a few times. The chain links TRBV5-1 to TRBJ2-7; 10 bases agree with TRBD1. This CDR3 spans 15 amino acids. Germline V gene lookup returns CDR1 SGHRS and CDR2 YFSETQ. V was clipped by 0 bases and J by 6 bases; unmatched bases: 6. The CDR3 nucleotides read TGCGCCAGCAGCTTGGCCTGGGACAGGGGAGGCGAGCAGTACTTC. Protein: CASSLAWDRGGEQYF.

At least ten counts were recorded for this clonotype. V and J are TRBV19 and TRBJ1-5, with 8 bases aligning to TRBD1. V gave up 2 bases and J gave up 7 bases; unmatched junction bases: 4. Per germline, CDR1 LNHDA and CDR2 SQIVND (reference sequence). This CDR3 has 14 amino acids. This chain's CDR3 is CASSIQDRVQPQHF. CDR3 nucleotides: TGTGCCAGTAGTATACAGGACAGGGTCCAGCCCCAGCATTTT.

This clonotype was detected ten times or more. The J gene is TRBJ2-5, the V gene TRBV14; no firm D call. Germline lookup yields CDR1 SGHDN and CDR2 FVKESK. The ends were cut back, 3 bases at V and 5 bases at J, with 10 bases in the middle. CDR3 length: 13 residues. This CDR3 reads CASSQWGLETQYF. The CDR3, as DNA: TGTGCCAGCAGCCAGTGGGGTCTCGAGACCCAGTACTTC.

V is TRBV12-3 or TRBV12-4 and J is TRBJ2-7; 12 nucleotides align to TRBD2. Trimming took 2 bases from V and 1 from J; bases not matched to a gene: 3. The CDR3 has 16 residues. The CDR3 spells CASSLRGLAGSYEQYF. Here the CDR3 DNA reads TGTGCCAGCAGTTTAAGGGGACTAGCGGGTTCCTACGAGCAGTACTTC.

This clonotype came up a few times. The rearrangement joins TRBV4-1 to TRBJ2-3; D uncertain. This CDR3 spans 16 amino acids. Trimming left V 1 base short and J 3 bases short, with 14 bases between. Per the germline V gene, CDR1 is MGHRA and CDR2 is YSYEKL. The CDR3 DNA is TGCGCCAGCAGCCAAGTCCTCGGGTTCGGGACAGATACGCAGTATTTT. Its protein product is CASSQVLGFGTDTQYF.

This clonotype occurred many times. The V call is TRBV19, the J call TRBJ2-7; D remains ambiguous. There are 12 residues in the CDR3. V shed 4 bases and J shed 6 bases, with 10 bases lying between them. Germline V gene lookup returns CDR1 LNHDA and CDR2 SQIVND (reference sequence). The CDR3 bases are TGTGCCAGTAGTACCCCCGCCGGCGAGCAGTACTTC. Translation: CASSTPAGEQYF.

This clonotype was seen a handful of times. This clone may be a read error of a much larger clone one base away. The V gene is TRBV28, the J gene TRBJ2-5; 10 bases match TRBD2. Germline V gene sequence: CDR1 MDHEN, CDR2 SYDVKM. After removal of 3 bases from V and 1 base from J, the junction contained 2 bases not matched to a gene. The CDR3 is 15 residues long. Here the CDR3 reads CASSLWTSGQETQYF. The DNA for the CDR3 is TGTGCCAGCAGTTTGTGGACTAGCGGCCAAGAGACCCAGTACTTC.

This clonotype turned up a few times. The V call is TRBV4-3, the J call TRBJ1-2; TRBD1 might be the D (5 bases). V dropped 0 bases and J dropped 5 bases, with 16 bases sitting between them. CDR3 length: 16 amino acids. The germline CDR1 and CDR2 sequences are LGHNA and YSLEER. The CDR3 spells CASSQDPYRGVYGYTF. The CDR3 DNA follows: TGCGCCAGCAGCCAAGATCCGTATCGAGGGGTATATGGCTACACCTTC.

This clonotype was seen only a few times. The CDR3 DNA follows: TGTGCCAGCAGCTTTAATGGCTACACCTTC. It specifies CASSFNGYTF. The V call is TRBV5-8, the J call TRBJ1-2; D is undetermined. V lost 2 bases, J lost 6 bases, and 2 bases lay in between. There are 10 residues in the CDR3. Germline V lookup: CDR1 SGHTS, CDR2 YDEGEE.

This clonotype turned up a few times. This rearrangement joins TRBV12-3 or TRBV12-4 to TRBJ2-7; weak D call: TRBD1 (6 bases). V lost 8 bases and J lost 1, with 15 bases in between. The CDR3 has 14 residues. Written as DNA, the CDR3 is TGTGCCAGCTCCCCGGGACACCAATCCTACGAGCAGTACTTC. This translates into CASSPGHQSYEQYF.

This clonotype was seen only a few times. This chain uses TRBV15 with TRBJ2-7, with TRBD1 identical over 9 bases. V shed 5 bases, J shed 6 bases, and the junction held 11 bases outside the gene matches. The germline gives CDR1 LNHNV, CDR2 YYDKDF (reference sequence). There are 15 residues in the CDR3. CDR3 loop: CATSPQPGTGFEQYF. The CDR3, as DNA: TGTGCCACCAGCCCCCAGCCCGGGACAGGGTTCGAGCAGTACTTC.